This TCR beta chain was profiled in a study of blood T cell repertoires in COVID-19. Unmatched junction bases numbered 12, after V lost 4 bases and J lost 4 bases. The CDR3 runs to 19 residues. CDR1 ENHRY and CDR2 SYGVKD come from the germline V gene. TCRdb's table, derived via immunoSEQ multiplex PCR, lists solely in-frame clones and lacks some. The data contain about 160,000 clones, 87% of them seen just once; the ten biggest clones take up about 9.4%. The chain uses TRBV10-3 and TRBJ2-6; the match to TRBD1 covers 11 bases. Sequencing was carried out using peripheral blood. The sequence came from a woman in her 70s with COVID-19, enrolled during active disease. The CDR3 loop reads CAISAPRTGGRPGANVLTF. CDR3 bases: TGTGCCATCAGTGCACCCAGGACAGGGGGCCGCCCGGGGGCCAACGTCCTGACTTTC.